Below are 31 T cell receptor beta chains sequenced from a single sample in a study of shared clonotypes between healthy human individuals. The protocol was immunoSEQ multiplex PCR, while the TCRdb copy is restricted to in-frame clones and leaves out a portion. The data hold about 1.4 million clones, with roughly 96% observed a single time. The sequencing input was naive CD4+ T cells sorted from blood. Subset denoted: CD45RA+ positively selected. The receptors come from a man under 40 in good health.

The V call is TRBV10-3, the J call TRBJ2-2, with D unclear. Germline V gene lookup returns CDR1 ENHRY and CDR2 SYGVKD. The CDR3 sequence is 12 residues long. V lost 10 bases and J lost 2, with 8 bases in between. The CDR3: CATRSNTGELFF. In DNA, the CDR3 is TGTGCCACCAGGTCTAACACCGGGGAGCTGTTTTTT.

The V and J genes are TRBV5-4 and TRBJ2-1; 8 bases agree with TRBD2. V lost 4 bases and J lost 3; bases outside the gene matches: 9. The length of the CDR3 is 16 residues. CDR1 and CDR2 from the germline V gene are SGHNT and YYREEE (reference sequence). CDR3 loop: CASSDGLAPGYNEQFF. CDR3 bases: TGTGCCAGCAGCGACGGACTAGCCCCAGGCTACAATGAGCAGTTCTTC.

The chain couples TRBV5-1 to TRBJ1-4; D is uncertain. The V end was cut by 3 bases, the J end by 4 bases, with 13 bases between. The CDR3 has 15 amino acids. CDR1 SGHRS and CDR2 YFSETQ come from the germline V gene. The CDR3 DNA is TGCGCCAGCAGCTCAGGAGGCCAGTTTAATGAAAAACTGTTTTTT. Its translation is CASSSGGQFNEKLFF.

CDR3 sequence: CASSIRDSAYNEQFF. The CDR3 nucleotides read TGTGCCAGTAGTATTCGGGACAGCGCCTACAATGAGCAGTTCTTC. This sequence joins TRBV19 and TRBJ2-1, with 7 bases aligning to TRBD1. Germline CDR1 is LNHDA and CDR2 is SQIVND (reference sequence). The CDR3 loop spans 15 amino acids. The V and J ends lost 3 bases and 2 bases, in that order; junction bases with no gene match: 4.

The chain employs TRBV30 and TRBJ2-7; possible D gene TRBD2, 6 bases. The CDR3 spans 13 residues. V was trimmed by 0 bases and J by 4 bases, leaving 10 bases between them. The germline CDR1 and CDR2 sequences are GTSNPN and SVGIG (reference sequence). The CDR3 is CAWSVVRGYEQYF. The CDR3 DNA reads as TGTGCCTGGAGTGTAGTCCGGGGGTACGAGCAGTACTTC.

This clone was recorded once. The chain uses TRBV9 and TRBJ2-5; D unclear. Germline loops: CDR1 SGDLS, CDR2 YYNGEE. This CDR3 has 16 residues. The germline V and J ends were trimmed by 4 bases and 4 bases, with 20 bases remaining between them. CDR3 DNA: TGTGCCAGCAGCCTACACCCCTCACTGGGTACAGAGACCCAGTACTTC. It translates to CASSLHPSLGTETQYF.

The genes are TRBV27 and TRBJ2-7, with D hard to call. The germline CDR1 and CDR2 sequences are MNHEY and SMNVEV (reference sequence). Trimming cost V 4 bases and J 4 bases, with 5 bases left between them. The CDR3 has 11 residues. CDR3 region: CASSSVYEQYF. DNA for the CDR3: TGTGCCAGCAGTTCGGTTTACGAGCAGTACTTC.

This clone was observed a single time. For the CDR3, the DNA is TGCGCCAGCAGTGCCCGGGACCGATACAATGAGCAGTTCTTC. Its protein is CASSARDRYNEQFF. This sequence joins TRBV10-1 and TRBJ2-1; D is tentatively TRBD1 or TRBD2 (5 bases each). CDR1 WNHNN and CDR2 SYGVQD come from the germline V gene (reference sequence). The CDR3 totals 14 residues. V was clipped by 4 bases and J by 4 bases, with 11 bases between them.

The chain carries TRBV19 and TRBJ2-7; D may be TRBD1 (6 bases). CDR1 LNHDA and CDR2 SQIVND come from the germline V gene (reference sequence). V lost 8 bases, J lost 2 bases, and 13 bases lay in between. The CDR3 extends over 13 amino acids. The CDR3 protein is CASSRQVAYEQYF. CDR3 coding DNA: TGTGCCAGTTCAAGACAGGTTGCCTACGAGCAGTACTTC.

This chain joins TRBV9 and TRBJ2-1; 11 bases line up with TRBD2. This CDR3 spans 14 amino acids. V gave up 2 bases and J gave up 15 bases; unmatched junction bases: 10. Germline V gene sequence: CDR1 SGDLS, CDR2 YYNGEE. CDR3 nucleotide sequence: TGTGCCAGCAGCGTGACCGGGACTAGCGGAGAACGGTTCTTC. Translation: CASSVTGTSGERFF.

V usage is TRBV28 and J usage is TRBJ2-7; D call uncertain. Germline V lookup: CDR1 MDHEN, CDR2 SYDVKM. The V end was cut by 5 bases, the J end by 1 base, with 3 bases between. The CDR3 is 11 amino acids. CDR3 amino acids: CASSESYEQYF. CDR3 DNA: TGTGCCAGCAGTGAATCCTACGAGCAGTACTTC.

The V gene is TRBV18, the J gene TRBJ1-1; unclear D gene. Germline loops: CDR1 KGHSH, CDR2 LQKENI. Trimming left V 6 bases short and J 0 bases short, with 14 bases between. The CDR3 has 15 residues. The CDR3 coding sequence is TGTGCCAGCTCCCAGGAAAGAAACATGAACACTGAAGCTTTCTTT. Its translation: CASSQERNMNTEAFF. Drawing the rest from reference TRBV18 and TRBJ1-1, the complete variable domain is NAGVMQNPRHLVRRRGQEARLRCSPMKGHSHVYWYRQLPEEGLKFMVYLQKENIIDESGMPKERFSAEFPKEGPSILRIQQVVRGDSAAYFCASSQERNMNTEAFFGQGTRLTVV.

The rearrangement joins TRBV6-5 to TRBJ1-3; unclear D gene. The germline V gene encodes CDR1 MNHEY and CDR2 SVGAGI. The CDR3 runs 15 residues. The ends were cut back, 5 bases at V and 0 bases at J, with 11 bases in the middle. This CDR3 reads CASSPRRSSGNTIYF. The CDR3, as DNA: TGTGCCAGCAGTCCGCGCCGGAGCTCTGGAAACACCATATATTTT.

V and J are TRBV10-3 and TRBJ2-3; 9 positions agree with TRBD1. The CDR3 consists of 13 residues. Germline CDR1 and CDR2: ENHRY and SYGVKD. The trim removed 10 bases at V and 3 bases at J, leaving 5 bases unmatched. CDR3 in amino acids: CANRQGVTDTQYF. The CDR3 nucleotides read TGTGCCAATAGACAGGGGGTTACAGATACGCAGTATTTT.

Points on this clone: Other DNA sequences within the sample encode an identical CDR3. The rearrangement links TRBV5-6 to TRBJ2-5; D not certain. Germline CDR1 SGHDT, CDR2 YYEEEE. The CDR3 length is 12 residues. The ends were cut back, 1 base at V and 5 bases at J, with 6 bases in the middle. The CDR3 bases are TGTGCCAGCAGCTTGTCGAGGGAGACCCAGTACTTC. Translated: CASSLSRETQYF.

As DNA, the CDR3 is TGTGCCAGCAGCATACAGGGATCCTACGAGCAGTACTTC. Translated, it gives CASSIQGSYEQYF. The chain uses TRBV11-3 and TRBJ2-7; perhaps TRBD1 as D (6 bases). The CDR3 sequence is 13 residues long. Per the germline V gene, CDR1 is SGHNT and CDR2 is YENEEA. V was shortened by 5 bases and J by 1 base, with 9 bases between the two germline ends.

The chain is built from TRBV5-1 and TRBJ2-1; perhaps TRBD1 as D (5 bases). The CDR3 spans 14 residues. The germline V gene has CDR1 SGHRS and CDR2 YFSETQ. Between the trimmed V and J ends, which lost 7 bases and 7 bases, there was a span of 18 bases. CDR3 in DNA: TGCGCCAGCGGCCAACGTTTGGGGCGGAATGAGCAGTTCTTC. Its translation is CASGQRLGRNEQFF.

The chain is built from TRBV4-1 and TRBJ2-7, with 7 bases lining up with TRBD2. This CDR3 comprises 17 residues. Germline CDR1 and CDR2: MGHRA and YSYEKL. The V segment lost 0 bases and the J segment 3 bases; nucleotides outside the gene matches: 11. CDR3 nucleotide sequence: TGCGCCAGCAGCCAAGAGGAGGGCGGGAGTATGTACTACGAGCAGTACTTC. This codes for CASSQEEGGSMYYEQYF.

Here the CDR3 DNA reads TGTGCCAGCAGTTACCTAGCGGGAGCCCGCAATGAGCAGTTCTTC. The encoded protein is CASSYLAGARNEQFF. This sequence joins TRBV2 and TRBJ2-1, with 10 bases fitting TRBD2. This CDR3 is built from 15 residues. Germline V gene data show CDR1 as SNHLY and CDR2 as FYNNEI. The ends lost 5 bases at V and 6 bases at J; junction bases unmatched: 7.

This rearrangement joins TRBV5-1 to TRBJ2-3; D tentatively reads TRBD1 or TRBD2 (5 bases each). The CDR3 extends over 13 amino acids. Trimming pared 7 bases from V and 6 bases from J, leaving 15 bases between. Germline-derived CDR1 and CDR2 are SGHRS and YFSETQ. The CDR3 loop is CASSLQGEDTQYF. In nucleotides, the CDR3 is TGCGCCAGCTCCCTGCAAGGGGAGGATACGCAGTATTTT.

This chain links TRBV18 with TRBJ1-5; no firm D call. V lost 6 bases, J lost 5 bases, and 17 bases lay in between. Germline CDR1 is KGHSH and CDR2 is LQKENI. This CDR3 has 15 residues. DNA of the CDR3: TGTGCCAGCTCCCTGGGAAATGCAGTAGATCAGCCCCAGCATTTT. This gives the protein CASSLGNAVDQPQHF. The full variable domain, its missing parts supplied by reference TRBV18 and TRBJ1-5, is NAGVMQNPRHLVRRRGQEARLRCSPMKGHSHVYWYRQLPEEGLKFMVYLQKENIIDESGMPKERFSAEFPKEGPSILRIQQVVRGDSAAYFCASSLGNAVDQPQHFGDGTRLSIL.

DNA for the CDR3: TGTGCCACCAGCAGAGGGGGTGGCAGGGGGTGGTCCTACAATGAGCAGTTCTTC. This codes for CATSRGGGRGWSYNEQFF. The genes are TRBV15 and TRBJ2-1, with 7 bases aligning to TRBD1. This CDR3 has 18 amino acids. The V segment lost 1 base and the J segment 1 base; nucleotides outside the gene matches: 10. From germline, CDR1 is LNHNV and CDR2 YYDKDF (reference sequence).

The chain combines TRBV18 with TRBJ2-1; no reliable D call. This CDR3 comprises 14 residues. Trimming pared 0 bases from V and 6 bases from J, leaving 9 bases between. Germline values: CDR1 KGHSH, CDR2 LQKENI. The CDR3 here is CASSPPQPPNEQFF. CDR3 nucleotides: TGTGCCAGCTCACCACCTCAACCGCCCAATGAGCAGTTCTTC.

V usage is TRBV28 and J usage is TRBJ1-5; no reliable D call. The V gene lost 2 bases and the J gene lost 2 bases, with 7 bases spanning the gap. This CDR3 is built from 14 residues. Germline loops: CDR1 MDHEN, CDR2 SYDVKM. CDR3 bases: TGTGCCAGCAGTTTAGGGTCCCGCAATCAGCCCCAGCATTTT. This encodes CASSLGSRNQPQHF. Full variable domain (missing parts from reference TRBV28 and TRBJ1-5): DVKVTQSSRYLVKRTGEKVFLECVQDMDHENMFWYRQDPGLGLRLIYFSYDVKMKEKGDIPEGYSVSREKKERFSLILESASTNQTSMYLCASSLGSRNQPQHFGDGTRLSIL.

The rearrangement uses TRBV27 and TRBJ1-1; possible D gene TRBD1, 6 bases. Trimming stripped 7 bases from V and 1 base from J, with 16 bases between. This CDR3 spans 15 amino acids. Per germline, CDR1 MNHEY and CDR2 SMNVEV (reference sequence). DNA for the CDR3: TGTGCCAGCACCCCCCAGGGGACACCGAACACTGAAGCTTTCTTT. Its protein is CASTPQGTPNTEAFF.

The chain combines TRBV11-2 with TRBJ2-5; a possible D gene is TRBD2 (6 bases). CDR3 length: 18 residues. Trimming pared 5 bases from V and 1 base from J, leaving 23 bases between. Per germline, CDR1 SGHAT and CDR2 FQNNGV. The CDR3 DNA reads TGTGCCAGCAGCCCGGGTAGCGGCAGCCTCCTCGGCCAAGAGACCCAGTACTTC. It specifies CASSPGSGSLLGQETQYF.

This clone was recorded only once. This chain joins TRBV7-8 and TRBJ2-7; D call uncertain. Germline loops: CDR1 SGHVS, CDR2 FQNEAQ. V was pared by 1 base and J by 3 bases, with 16 bases between. CDR3 size: 16 residues. The CDR3 bases are TGTGCCAGCAGCTTAGTTACCTCATACCCGAACTACGAGCAGTACTTC. Protein: CASSLVTSYPNYEQYF.

The chain uses TRBV2 and TRBJ2-1; TRBD2 matches at 7 bases. Trimming at V came to 4 bases and at J to 6 bases, leaving 12 bases not matched to a gene. The CDR3 spans 16 residues. In germline, CDR1 is SNHLY, CDR2 FYNNEI. The DNA of the CDR3 is TGTGCCAGCAGTGTTAGGACTAGGGCCCCCCGCAATGAGCAGTTCTTC. As protein: CASSVRTRAPRNEQFF.

The gene calls are TRBV2 and TRBJ2-3; TRBD2 matches at 8 bases. V shed 0 bases, J shed 8 bases, and the junction held 7 bases outside the gene matches. The CDR3 runs 15 residues. Germline CDR1 reads SNHLY; CDR2 reads FYNNEI. The CDR3 bases are TGTGCCAGCAGTGAAGCGGTGGGACTAGGCAGTACGCAGTATTTT. This encodes CASSEAVGLGSTQYF.

The chain joins TRBV30 to TRBJ1-2; weak D call: TRBD1 (5 bases). CDR1 is GTSNPN and CDR2 is SVGIG in the germline V gene (reference sequence). This CDR3 region has 12 residues. Trimming removed 8 bases from V and 4 bases from J, with 14 bases in between. This CDR3 is CALGGSGYGYTF. In DNA form, the CDR3 reads TGTGCCCTTGGGGGATCTGGCTATGGCTACACCTTC. The whole variable domain, remainder taken from reference TRBV30 and TRBJ1-2, is SQTIHQWPATLVQPVGSPLSLECTVEGTSNPNLYWYRQAAGRGLQLLFYSVGIGQISSEVPQNLSASRPQDRQFILSSKKLLLSDSGFYLCALGGSGYGYTFGSGTRLTVV.

The genes are TRBV2 and TRBJ2-1; 10 bases are shared with TRBD2. CDR3 length equals 15 residues. V dropped 0 bases and J dropped 10; count of bases not matched to a gene: 6. Germline CDR1 and CDR2: SNHLY and FYNNEI. The DNA of the CDR3 is TGTGCCAGCAGTGAAGCGCGGCTAGCGGGAGCCGAGCAGTTCTTC. Amino acid sequence: CASSEARLAGAEQFF.